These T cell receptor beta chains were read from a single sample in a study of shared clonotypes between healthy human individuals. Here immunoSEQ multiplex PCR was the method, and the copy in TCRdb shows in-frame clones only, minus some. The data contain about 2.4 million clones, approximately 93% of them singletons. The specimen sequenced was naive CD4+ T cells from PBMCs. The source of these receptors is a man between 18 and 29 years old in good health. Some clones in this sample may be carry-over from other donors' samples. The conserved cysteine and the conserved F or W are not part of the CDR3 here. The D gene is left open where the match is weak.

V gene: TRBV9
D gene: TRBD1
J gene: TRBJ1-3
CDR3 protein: ASSSGGIISGNTIY

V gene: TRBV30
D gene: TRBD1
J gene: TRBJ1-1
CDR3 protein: AWTRNRGPNTEAF

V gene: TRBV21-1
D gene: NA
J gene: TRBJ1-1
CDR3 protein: ASSKKGVTEAF

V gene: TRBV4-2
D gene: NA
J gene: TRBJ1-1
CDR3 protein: ASSQSRAGTEAF

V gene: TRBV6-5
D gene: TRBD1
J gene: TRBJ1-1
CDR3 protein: ASSRTTGEGTEAF

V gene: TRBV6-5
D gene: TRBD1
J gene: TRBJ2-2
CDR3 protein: ASNRGRDTGELF

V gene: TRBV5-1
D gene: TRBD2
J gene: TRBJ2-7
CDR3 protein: ASSYADRGGRDLVYEQY

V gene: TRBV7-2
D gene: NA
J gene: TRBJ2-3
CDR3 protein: ASSLERASDTQY

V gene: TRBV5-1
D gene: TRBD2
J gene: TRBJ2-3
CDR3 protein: ASSLRGETDTQY

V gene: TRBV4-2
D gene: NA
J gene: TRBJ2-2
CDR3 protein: ASSQDRGGTGELF

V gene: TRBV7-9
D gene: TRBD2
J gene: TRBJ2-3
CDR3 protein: ASSLAGGPFTGSGTQY

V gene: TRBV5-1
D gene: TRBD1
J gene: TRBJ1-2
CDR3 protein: ASSPATGRGNYGYT

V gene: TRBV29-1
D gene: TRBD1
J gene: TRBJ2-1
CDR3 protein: SGGQGRYNEQF

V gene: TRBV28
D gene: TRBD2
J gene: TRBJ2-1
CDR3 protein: ATVEGGRTYNEQF

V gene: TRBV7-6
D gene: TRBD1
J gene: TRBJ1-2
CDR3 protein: ASSSLQGAVFGGYT

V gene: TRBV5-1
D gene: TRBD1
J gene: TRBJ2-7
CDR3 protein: ASSLTGTEIYEQY

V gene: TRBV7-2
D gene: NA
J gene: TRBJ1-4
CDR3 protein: ASSLVSTVNEKLF

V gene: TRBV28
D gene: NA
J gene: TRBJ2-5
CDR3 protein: ASSFGAYGETQY

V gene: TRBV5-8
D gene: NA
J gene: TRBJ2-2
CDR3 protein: ASSLGQVNTGELF

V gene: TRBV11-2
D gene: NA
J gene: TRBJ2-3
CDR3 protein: ASSSKTDRLSQY

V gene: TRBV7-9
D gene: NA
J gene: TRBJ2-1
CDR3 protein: ASSLVGLALVNEQF

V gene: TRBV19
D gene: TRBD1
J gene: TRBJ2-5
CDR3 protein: ASSIVALQGGETQY

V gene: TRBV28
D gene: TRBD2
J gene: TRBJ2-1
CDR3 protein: ASNQNLGTRAYNEQF

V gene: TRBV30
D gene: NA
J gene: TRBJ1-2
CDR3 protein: AWSYPPGNYGYT

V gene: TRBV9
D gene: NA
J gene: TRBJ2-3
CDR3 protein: ASSVGVGSPDTQY

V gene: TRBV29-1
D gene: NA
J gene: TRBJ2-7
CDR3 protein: SVTDLAVDEQY

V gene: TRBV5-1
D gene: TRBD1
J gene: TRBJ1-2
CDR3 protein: ASSFLGDSYGYT

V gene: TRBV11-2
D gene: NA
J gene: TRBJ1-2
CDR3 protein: ASSFRTKGIYGYT

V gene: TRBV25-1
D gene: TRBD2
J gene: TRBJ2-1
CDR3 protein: ASSSPGGVYNEQF

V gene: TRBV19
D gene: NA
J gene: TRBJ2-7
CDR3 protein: ASSSGRSRKQY

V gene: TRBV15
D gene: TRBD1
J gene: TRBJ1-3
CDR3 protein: ATSGGGGGFRNTIY

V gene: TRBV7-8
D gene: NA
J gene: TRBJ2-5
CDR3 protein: ASSFGLSQYQETQY

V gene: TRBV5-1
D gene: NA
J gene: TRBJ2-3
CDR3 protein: ASSSILVDDTQY

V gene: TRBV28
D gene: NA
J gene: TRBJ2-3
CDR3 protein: ASSSTDPKWGTDTQY

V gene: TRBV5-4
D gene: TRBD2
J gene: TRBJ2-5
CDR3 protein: ASSLGILAGEETQY

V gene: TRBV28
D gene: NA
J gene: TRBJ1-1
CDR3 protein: ASSFSEEFTEAF

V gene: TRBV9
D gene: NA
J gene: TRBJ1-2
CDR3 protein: ASSVADLRYGYT

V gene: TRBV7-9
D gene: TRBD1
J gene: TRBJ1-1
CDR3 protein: ASSLPWTGSTEAF

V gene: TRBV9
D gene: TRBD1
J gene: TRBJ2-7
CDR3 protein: ASSVFGQGEDEQY

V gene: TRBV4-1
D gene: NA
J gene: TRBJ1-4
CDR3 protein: ASRYPGRQEKLF

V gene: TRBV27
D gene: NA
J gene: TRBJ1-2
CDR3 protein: ASSFRGLEGYT

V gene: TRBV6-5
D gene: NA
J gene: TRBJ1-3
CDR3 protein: ASSPRTFSGNTIY

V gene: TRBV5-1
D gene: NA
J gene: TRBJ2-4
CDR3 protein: ASSLGEGSDKNIQY

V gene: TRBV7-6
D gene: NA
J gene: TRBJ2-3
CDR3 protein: ASSSGSYTDTQY

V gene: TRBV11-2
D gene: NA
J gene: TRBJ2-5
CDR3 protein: ASSFMARRGQYQETQY